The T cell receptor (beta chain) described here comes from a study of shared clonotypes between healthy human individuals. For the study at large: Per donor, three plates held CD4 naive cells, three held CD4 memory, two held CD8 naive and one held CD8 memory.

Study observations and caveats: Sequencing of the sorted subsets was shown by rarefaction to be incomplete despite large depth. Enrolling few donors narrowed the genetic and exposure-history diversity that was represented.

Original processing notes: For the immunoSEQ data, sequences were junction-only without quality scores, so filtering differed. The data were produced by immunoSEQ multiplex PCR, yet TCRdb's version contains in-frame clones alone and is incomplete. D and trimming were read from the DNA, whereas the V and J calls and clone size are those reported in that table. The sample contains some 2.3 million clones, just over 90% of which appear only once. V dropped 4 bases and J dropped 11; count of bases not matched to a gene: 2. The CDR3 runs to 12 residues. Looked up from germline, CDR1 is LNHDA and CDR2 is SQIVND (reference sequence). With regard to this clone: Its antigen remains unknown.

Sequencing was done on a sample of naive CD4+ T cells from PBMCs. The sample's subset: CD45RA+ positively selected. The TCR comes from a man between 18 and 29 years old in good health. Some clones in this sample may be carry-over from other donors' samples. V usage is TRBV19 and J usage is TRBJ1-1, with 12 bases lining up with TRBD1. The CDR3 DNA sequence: TGTGCCAGTAGTAGGGGACAGGGGGCCGCTTTCTTT. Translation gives CASSRGQGAAFF.